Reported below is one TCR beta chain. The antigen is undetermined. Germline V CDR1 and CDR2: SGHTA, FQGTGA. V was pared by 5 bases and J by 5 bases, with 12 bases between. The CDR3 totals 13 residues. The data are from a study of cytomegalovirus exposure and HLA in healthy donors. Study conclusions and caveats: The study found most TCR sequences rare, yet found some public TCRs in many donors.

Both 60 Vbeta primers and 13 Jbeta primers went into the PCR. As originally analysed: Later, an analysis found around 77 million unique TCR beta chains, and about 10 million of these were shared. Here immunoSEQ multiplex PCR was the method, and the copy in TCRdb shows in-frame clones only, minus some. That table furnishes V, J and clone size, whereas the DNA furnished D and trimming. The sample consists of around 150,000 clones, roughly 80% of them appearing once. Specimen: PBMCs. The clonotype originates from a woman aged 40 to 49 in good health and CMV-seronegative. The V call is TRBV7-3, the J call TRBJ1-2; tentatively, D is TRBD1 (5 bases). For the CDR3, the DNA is TGTGCCAGCAGCGCCCAGGGAGGGTATGGCTACACCTTC. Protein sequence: CASSAQGGYGYTF.